A single sample gave rise to the 15 T cell receptor beta chains below, sequenced in a study of Ad26.COV2.S vaccination and SARS-CoV-2 variants (dated by TCRdb to about 2021). The library was built by means of the immunoSEQ multiplex PCR assay. TCRdb obtained this table from immuneACCESS and retained in-frame rearrangements with V and J assigned. These tables miss some clones; where compared with another copy, unresolved V genes account for less than half of the shortfall, and the remainder is unexplained. This sample comprises a few hundred thousand clones, approximately 88% of them detected only once. Of the sample, 3.6% is held by the ten largest clones. This specimen's treatment or condition label, interpreted: around 19 received Ad26.COV2.S at low or high dose, single or two shots; about 5 received placebo; per-sample allocation not given. Repertoires of vaccine and placebo recipients were sequenced from samples collected on day 63 after the first injection.

Source: peripheral blood, taken in a trial of Ad26.COV2.S vaccine versus placebo. These receptors were obtained from a person between 18 and 59 years old who received the Ad26.COV2.S COVID-19 vaccine or a placebo.

The chain recombines TRBV2 with TRBJ1-6, with D maybe TRBD1 (6 bases). Trimming left V 6 bases short and J 4 bases short, with 13 bases between. Germline loops: CDR1 SNHLY, CDR2 FYNNEI. The CDR3 is 15 amino acids. DNA for the CDR3: TGTGCCAGCAGCTCTTACAGGGCATATAATTCACCCCTCCACTTT. It translates to CASSSYRAYNSPLHF.

The chain employs TRBV7-9 and TRBJ1-5; D gene unclear. Deletions cut 5 bases from V and 3 bases from J, with 5 bases between. Germline V CDR1 and CDR2: SEHNR, FQNEAQ (reference sequence). This CDR3 comprises 12 residues. The CDR3 nucleotides read TGTGCCAGCAGCCGAATCAATCAGCCCCAGCATTTT. It encodes CASSRINQPQHF. The complete variable domain, with remaining parts taken from reference TRBV7-9 and TRBJ1-5, reads DTGVSQNPRHKITKRGQNVTFRCDPISEHNRLYWYRQTLGQGPEFLTYFQNEAQLEKSRLLSDRFSAERPKGSFSTLEIQRTEQGDSAMYLCASSRINQPQHFGDGTRLSIL.

The chain carries TRBV5-6 and TRBJ2-1; 8 nucleotides line up with TRBD1. Germline V gives CDR1 SGHDT, CDR2 YYEEEE. The length of the CDR3 is 15 residues. V dropped 7 bases and J dropped 8; count of bases not matched to a gene: 14. CDR3 nucleotide sequence: TGTGCCAGCCGGCTCGGGACAGGTAATTATCATGAGCAGTTCTTC. This codes for CASRLGTGNYHEQFF.

This chain connects TRBV9 to TRBJ2-1, with TRBD2 as a possible D gene (7 bases). Germline CDR1 and CDR2: SGDLS and YYNGEE. V was trimmed by 0 bases and J by 9 bases, leaving 19 bases between them. CDR3 length equals 16 residues. The CDR3 loop reads CASSVDGLAGEGEQFF. The CDR3 nucleotides are TGTGCCAGCAGCGTAGATGGGTTGGCAGGGGAGGGTGAGCAGTTCTTC.

The V and J genes are TRBV10-3 and TRBJ1-6; weak D call: TRBD1 (5 bases). Germline V gene lookup returns CDR1 ENHRY and CDR2 SYGVKD. The CDR3 has 17 residues. V was pared by 4 bases and J by 0 bases, with 13 bases between. In DNA form, the CDR3 reads TGTGCCATCAGTGGGTCCAGGGCGGACTCCTATAATTCACCCCTCCACTTT. It codes for CAISGSRADSYNSPLHF.

The chain combines TRBV4-3 with TRBJ2-3, with 9 bases lining up with TRBD2. V lost 1 base, J lost 5 bases, and 13 bases stayed unmatched. CDR3 size: 18 residues. CDR1 is LGHNA, CDR2 YSLEER, per germline. The CDR3 nucleotides read TGCGCCAGCAGCCAAGTGGGAGCGGGGGGTCCCGGCGGAGATACGCAGTATTTT. Translated: CASSQVGAGGPGGDTQYF.

This chain's CDR3 is CASSQSWGESTDTQYF. CDR3 DNA sequence: TGTGCCAGCAGCCAAAGTTGGGGAGAGAGCACAGATACGCAGTATTTT. The chain couples TRBV14 to TRBJ2-3; TRBD2 might be the D (5 bases). V was shortened by 2 bases and J by 0 bases, with 12 bases between the two germline ends. The germline CDR1 and CDR2 sequences are SGHDN and FVKESK. CDR3 length equals 16 residues.

In DNA form, the CDR3 reads TGCGCCAGCAGCCCCCAGGCGGGGGTGGCGAATACGCAGTATTTT. Translation: CASSPQAGVANTQYF. The V and J genes are TRBV4-3 and TRBJ2-3; TRBD2 matches at 7 bases. CDR3 length equals 15 residues. The germline V gene has CDR1 LGHNA and CDR2 YSLEER. With V trimmed by 4 bases and J by 7 bases, 11 bases remained unmatched.

This clone was observed once. This sequence joins TRBV2 and TRBJ1-4; the D gene is possibly TRBD1 (5 bases). Looked up from germline, CDR1 is SNHLY and CDR2 is FYNNEI. The CDR3 totals 17 residues. V was cut by 7 bases and J by 4 bases, with 22 bases left in between. The CDR3: CASIQGTRPRGNEKLFF. The DNA of the CDR3 is TGTGCCAGCATCCAAGGGACTCGGCCCCGGGGTAATGAAAAACTGTTTTTT. Full variable domain (missing parts from reference TRBV2 and TRBJ1-4): EPEVTQTPSHQVTQMGQEVILRCVPISNHLYFYWYRQILGQKVEFLVSFYNNEISEKSEIFDDQFSVERPDGSNFTLKIRSTKLEDSAMYFCASIQGTRPRGNEKLFFGSGTQLSVL.

This chain joins TRBV19 and TRBJ1-2, with D perhaps matching TRBD1 (5 bases). Germline V gene lookup returns CDR1 LNHDA and CDR2 SQIVND (reference sequence). The CDR3 contains 12 residues. The V and J ends lost 5 bases and 5 bases respectively, with 9 bases between them. For the CDR3, the DNA is TGTGCCAGTAGTCCCCGACAGTATGGCTACACCTTC. Its protein product is CASSPRQYGYTF.

Here the CDR3 reads CASSKSGGSYEQYF. In nucleotides, the CDR3 is TGTGCCAGTAGTAAATCAGGAGGCTCCTACGAGCAGTACTTC. The chain has TRBV19 and TRBJ2-7, with D possibly TRBD2 on 5 matching bases. From germline, CDR1 is LNHDA and CDR2 SQIVND (reference sequence). This CDR3 has 14 amino acids. Between the trimmed V and J ends, which lost 4 bases and 0 bases, there was a span of 10 bases.

The chain carries TRBV28 and TRBJ1-1; D may be TRBD1 (5 bases). CDR1 MDHEN and CDR2 SYDVKM come from the germline V gene. CDR3 size: 15 residues. Trimming took off 8 bases at V and 6 bases at J, with 22 bases between the two ends. The chain's CDR3 is CASGSVGGGLAEAFF. The DNA of the CDR3 is TGTGCCAGCGGATCCGTGGGGGGAGGGCTCGCTGAAGCTTTCTTT.

V usage is TRBV19 and J usage is TRBJ2-1; TRBD2 aligns across 8 bases. CDR1 is LNHDA and CDR2 is SQIVND in the germline V gene (reference sequence). Trimming removed 4 bases from V and 0 bases from J; junction bases left unmatched: 8. This CDR3 is 17 amino acids long. Here the CDR3 reads CASSTPGGSSSYNEQFF. The CDR3 nucleotides read TGTGCCAGTAGTACTCCGGGGGGGTCGAGCTCCTACAATGAGCAGTTCTTC. Full variable domain (outside the CDR3, taken from reference TRBV19 and TRBJ2-1): DGGITQSPKYLFRKEGQNVTLSCEQNLNHDAMYWYRQDPGQGLRLIYYSQIVNDFQKGDIAEGYSVSREKKESFPLTVTSAQKNPTAFYLCASSTPGGSSSYNEQFFGPGTRLTVL.

The chain links TRBV14 to TRBJ2-7; perhaps D is TRBD1 or TRBD2 (5 bases each). This CDR3 has 14 residues. V shed 4 bases and J shed 5 bases, with 15 bases lying between them. Germline V gene data show CDR1 as SGHDN and CDR2 as FVKESK. The CDR3 here is CASSPTSGTHEQYF. The CDR3 DNA sequence: TGTGCCAGCAGCCCGACCTCCGGGACCCACGAGCAGTACTTC. Full variable domain (remainder filled in from reference TRBV14 and TRBJ2-7): EAGVTQFPSHSVIEKGQTVTLRCDPISGHDNLYWYRRVMGKEIKFLLHFVKESKQDESGMPNNRFLAERTGGTYSTLKVQPAELEDSGVYFCASSPTSGTHEQYFGPGTRLTVT.

This clone was counted once. The chain uses TRBV6-2 or TRBV6-3 and TRBJ1-2; D unclear. V shed 5 bases and J shed 8 bases, with 12 bases lying between them. The germline V gene encodes CDR1 MNHEY and CDR2 SVGEGT. The CDR3 length is 12 residues. For the CDR3, the DNA is TGTGCCAGCAGTCAGACCTTAGGAGGCTACACCTTC. This sequence encodes CASSQTLGGYTF.